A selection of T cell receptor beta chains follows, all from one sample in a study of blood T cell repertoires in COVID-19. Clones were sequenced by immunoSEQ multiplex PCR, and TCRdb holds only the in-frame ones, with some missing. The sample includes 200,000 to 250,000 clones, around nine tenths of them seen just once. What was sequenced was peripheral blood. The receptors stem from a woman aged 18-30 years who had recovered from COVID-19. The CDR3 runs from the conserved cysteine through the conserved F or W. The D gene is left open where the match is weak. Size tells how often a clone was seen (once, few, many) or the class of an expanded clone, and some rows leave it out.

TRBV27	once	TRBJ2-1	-	CASSSLRSTYNEQFF	TGTGCCAGCAGTTCCCTGAGGTCCACCTACAATGAGCAGTTCTTC
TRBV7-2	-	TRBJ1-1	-	CASRYTGFGNTEAFF	TGTGCCAGCAGGTACACAGGGTTCGGGAACACTGAAGCTTTCTTT
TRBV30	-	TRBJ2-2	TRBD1	CASGQGIGGELFF	TGTGCCTCCGGACAGGGGATCGGCGGGGAGCTGTTTTTT
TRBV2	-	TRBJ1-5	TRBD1	CASSEGQGNQPQHF	TGTGCCAGCAGTGAAGGACAGGGGAATCAGCCCCAGCATTTT
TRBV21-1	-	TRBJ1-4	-	CARRHVLTNEKLFF	TGTGCCAGGAGGCATGTACTAACTAATGAAAAACTGTTTTTT
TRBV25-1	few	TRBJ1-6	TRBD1	CASSGKGDRGISPLHF	TGTGCCAGCAGTGGAAAGGGGGACAGGGGGATTTCACCCCTCCACTTT
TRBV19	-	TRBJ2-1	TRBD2	CASSTSIAGVRNNEQFF	TGTGCCAGTAGTACCTCAATAGCGGGAGTACGGAACAATGAGCAGTTCTTC
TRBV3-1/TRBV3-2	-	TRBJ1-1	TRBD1	CASRYTGGTEAFF	TGTGCCAGCAGGTATACAGGGGGCACTGAAGCTTTCTTT
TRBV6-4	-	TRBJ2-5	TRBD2	CASSVAPAGPETQYF	TGTGCCAGCAGTGTAGCCCCAGCGGGACCGGAGACCCAGTACTTC
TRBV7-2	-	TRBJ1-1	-	CASSSRRTTVSEAFF	TGTGCCAGCAGCTCCCGGCGGACAACTGTATCTGAAGCTTTCTTT
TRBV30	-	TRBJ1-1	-	CAWSVRVDTEAFF	TGTGCCTGGAGTGTACGGGTGGACACTGAAGCTTTCTTT
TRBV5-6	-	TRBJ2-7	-	CASSSTGTSYEQYF	TGTGCCAGCAGTTCCACCGGGACTTCCTACGAGCAGTACTTC
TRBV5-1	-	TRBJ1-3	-	CASSISPPGHQNSGNTIYF	TGCGCCAGCAGCATCTCCCCTCCGGGACACCAGAACTCTGGAAACACCATATATTTT
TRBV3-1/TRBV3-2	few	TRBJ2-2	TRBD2	CASRAGTSGTNTGELFF	TGTGCCAGCAGGGCCGGGACTAGCGGAACGAACACCGGGGAGCTGTTTTTT
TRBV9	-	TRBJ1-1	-	CASRAGGGRNTEAFF	TGTGCCAGCAGGGCCGGCGGGGGGAGGAACACTGAAGCTTTCTTT
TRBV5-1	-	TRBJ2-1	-	CASDRGGSSYNEQFF	TGCGCCAGCGACCGTGGAGGGAGCTCCTACAATGAGCAGTTCTTC
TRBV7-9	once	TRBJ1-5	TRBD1	CASSPGTGYQPQHF	TGTGCCAGCAGCCCCGGGACAGGGTATCAGCCCCAGCATTTT
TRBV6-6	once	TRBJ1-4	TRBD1	CASRPGQTNEKLFF	TGTGCCAGCAGACCGGGACAGACTAATGAAAAACTGTTTTTT
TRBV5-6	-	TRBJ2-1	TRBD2	CASSTAGSFSYNEQFF	TGTGCCAGCAGCACAGCGGGAAGCTTCTCCTACAATGAGCAGTTCTTC
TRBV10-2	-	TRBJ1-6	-	CASQFGVYNSPLHF	TGCGCCAGCCAGTTCGGGGTTTATAATTCACCCCTCCACTTT
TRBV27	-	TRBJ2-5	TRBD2	CASSPGLAFETQYF	TGTGCCAGCAGTCCCGGACTAGCCTTTGAGACCCAGTACTTC
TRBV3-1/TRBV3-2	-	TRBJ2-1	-	CASSQDRDLSYNEQFF	TGTGCCAGCAGCCAAGACAGGGATTTGTCGTACAATGAGCAGTTCTTC
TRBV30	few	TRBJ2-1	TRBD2	CAWTPSGIFNEQFF	TGTGCCTGGACCCCTAGCGGGATTTTCAATGAGCAGTTCTTC
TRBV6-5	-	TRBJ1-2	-	CASIGRGGSMNGYTF	TGTGCCAGCATCGGACGCGGGGGCTCCATGAATGGCTACACCTTC
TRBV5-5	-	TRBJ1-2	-	CASSLGQLEGNGYTF	TGTGCCAGCAGCTTGGGACAACTAGAGGGTAATGGCTACACCTTC
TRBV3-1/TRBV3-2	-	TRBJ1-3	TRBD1	CASTRRGLEGNTIYF	TGTGCCAGCACCCGGAGGGGGCTGGAAGGAAACACCATATATTTT
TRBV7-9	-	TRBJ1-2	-	CASSFRANYGYTF	TGTGCCAGCAGCTTCCGGGCTAACTATGGCTACACCTTC
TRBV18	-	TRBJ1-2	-	CASSPNRQAGGYTF	TGTGCCAGCTCACCCAACAGGCAGGCGGGAGGCTACACCTTC
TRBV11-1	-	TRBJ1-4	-	CASSQDIPNEKLFF	TGTGCCAGCAGCCAGGACATACCTAATGAAAAACTGTTTTTT
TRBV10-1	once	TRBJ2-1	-	CATNSPGLGYNEQFF	TGCGCCACCAATTCTCCGGGGTTGGGATACAATGAGCAGTTCTTC
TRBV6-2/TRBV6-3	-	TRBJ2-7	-	CASSRAVGNYEQYF	TGTGCCAGCAGTCGGGCGGTCGGGAACTACGAGCAGTACTTC
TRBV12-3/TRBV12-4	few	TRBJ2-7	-	CASSFDIYEQYF	TGTGCCAGCAGTTTCGACATTTACGAGCAGTACTTC
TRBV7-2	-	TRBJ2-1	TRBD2	CASSLASGYNEQFF	TGTGCCAGCAGCTTGGCTAGCGGGTACAATGAGCAGTTCTTC
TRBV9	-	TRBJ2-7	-	CASSGGTSLYEQYF	TGTGCCAGCAGTGGAGGGACTTCTCTTTACGAGCAGTACTTC
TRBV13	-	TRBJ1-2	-	CASSLRGVNGYTF	TGTGCCAGCAGCTTAAGGGGTGTTAATGGCTACACCTTC
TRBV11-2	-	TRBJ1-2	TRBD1	CASSPRGVDRGPLSGYTF	TGTGCCAGCAGCCCGAGGGGGGTCGACAGGGGGCCGTTAAGTGGCTACACCTTC
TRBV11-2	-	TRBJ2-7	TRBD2	CASSLIAPGLAGGYEQYF	TGTGCCAGCAGCTTAATTGCGCCGGGACTAGCGGGAGGTTACGAGCAGTACTTC
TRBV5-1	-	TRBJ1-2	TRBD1	CASSLQGADRVDDYGYTF	TGCGCCAGCAGCTTGCAGGGGGCCGACAGGGTAGATGACTATGGCTACACCTTC
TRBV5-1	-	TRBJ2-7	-	CASSLLELDVEQYF	TGCGCCAGCAGCTTGTTGGAGTTGGATGTCGAGCAGTACTTC
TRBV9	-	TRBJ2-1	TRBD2	CASSVTSGTYNEQFF	TGTGCCAGCAGCGTTACTAGCGGGACCTACAATGAGCAGTTCTTC
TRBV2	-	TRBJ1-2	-	CATQGNYGYTF	TGTGCCACCCAGGGAAACTATGGCTACACCTTC
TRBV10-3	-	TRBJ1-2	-	CAISESGQGLNYGYTF	TGTGCCATCAGTGAGTCGGGGCAGGGGCTAAACTATGGCTACACCTTC
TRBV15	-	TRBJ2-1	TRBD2	CATSRDGGLAGSNEQFF	TGTGCCACCAGCAGAGATGGGGGACTAGCGGGAAGCAATGAGCAGTTCTTC
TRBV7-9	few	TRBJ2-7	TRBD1	CASSSGTGGLEQYF	TGTGCCAGCAGCTCCGGGACAGGGGGTCTCGAGCAGTACTTC
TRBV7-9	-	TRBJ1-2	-	CASTHGDYGYTF	TGTGCCAGCACCCACGGGGATTATGGCTACACCTTC
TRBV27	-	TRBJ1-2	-	CASSFGREGGYTF	TGTGCCAGCAGTTTCGGCAGGGAGGGGGGCTACACCTTC
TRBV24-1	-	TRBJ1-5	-	CATSGGGMVQPQHF	TGTGCCACCAGTGGCGGGGGGATGGTTCAGCCCCAGCATTTT